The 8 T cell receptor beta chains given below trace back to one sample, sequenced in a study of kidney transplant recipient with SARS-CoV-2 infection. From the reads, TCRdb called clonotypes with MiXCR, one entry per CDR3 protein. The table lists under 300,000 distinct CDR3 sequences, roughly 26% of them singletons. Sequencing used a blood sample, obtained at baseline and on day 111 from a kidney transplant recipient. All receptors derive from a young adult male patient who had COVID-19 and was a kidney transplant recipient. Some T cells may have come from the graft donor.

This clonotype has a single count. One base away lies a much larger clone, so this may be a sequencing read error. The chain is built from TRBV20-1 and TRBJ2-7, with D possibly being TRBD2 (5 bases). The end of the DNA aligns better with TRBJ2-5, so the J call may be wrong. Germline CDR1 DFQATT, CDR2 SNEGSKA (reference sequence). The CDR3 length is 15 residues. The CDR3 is CSASYGDKGGETQYF. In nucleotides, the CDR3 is TGCAGTGCTAGTTACGGGGATAAGGGTGGGGAGACCCAGTACTTC.

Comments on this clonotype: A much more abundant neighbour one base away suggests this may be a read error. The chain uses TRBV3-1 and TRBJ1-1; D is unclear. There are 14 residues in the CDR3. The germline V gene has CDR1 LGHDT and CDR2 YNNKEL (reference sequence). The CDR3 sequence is CASSFRLTNAEAFF. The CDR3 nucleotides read TGTGCCAGCAGCTTCCGTCTGACGAACGCTGAAGCTTTCTTT.

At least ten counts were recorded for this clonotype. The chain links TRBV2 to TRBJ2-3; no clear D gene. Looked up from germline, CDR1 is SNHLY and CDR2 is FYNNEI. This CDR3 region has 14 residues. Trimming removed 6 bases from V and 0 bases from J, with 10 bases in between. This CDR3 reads CASSYLTSTDTQYF. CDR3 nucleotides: TGTGCCAGCAGCTATCTCACTAGCACAGATACGCAGTATTTT.

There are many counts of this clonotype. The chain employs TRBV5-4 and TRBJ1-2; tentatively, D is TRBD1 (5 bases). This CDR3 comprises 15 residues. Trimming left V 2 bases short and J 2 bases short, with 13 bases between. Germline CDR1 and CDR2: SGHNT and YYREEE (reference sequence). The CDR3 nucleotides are TGTGCCAGCAGCTTTACGGAGAGACAGAACTATGGCTACACCTTC. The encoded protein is CASSFTERQNYGYTF.

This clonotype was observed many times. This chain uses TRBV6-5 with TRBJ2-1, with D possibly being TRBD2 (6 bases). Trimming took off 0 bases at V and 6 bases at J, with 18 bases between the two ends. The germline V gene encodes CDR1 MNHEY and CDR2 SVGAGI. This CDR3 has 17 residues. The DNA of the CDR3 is TGTGCCAGCAGTTACTCCGTCGGGCGGGAAGGCGGCAATGAGCAGTTCTTC. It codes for CASSYSVGREGGNEQFF.

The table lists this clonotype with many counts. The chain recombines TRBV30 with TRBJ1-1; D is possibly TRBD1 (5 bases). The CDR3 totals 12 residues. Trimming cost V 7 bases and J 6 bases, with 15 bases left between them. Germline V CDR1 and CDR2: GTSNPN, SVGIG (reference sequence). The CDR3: CAYSGGLAEAFF. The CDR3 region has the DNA TGTGCCTATTCCGGGGGTCTGGCTGAAGCTTTCTTT. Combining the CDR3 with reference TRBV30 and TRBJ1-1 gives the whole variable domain SQTIHQWPATLVQPVGSPLSLECTVEGTSNPNLYWYRQAAGRGLQLLFYSVGIGQISSEVPQNLSASRPQDRQFILSSKKLLLSDSGFYLCAYSGGLAEAFFGQGTRLTVV.

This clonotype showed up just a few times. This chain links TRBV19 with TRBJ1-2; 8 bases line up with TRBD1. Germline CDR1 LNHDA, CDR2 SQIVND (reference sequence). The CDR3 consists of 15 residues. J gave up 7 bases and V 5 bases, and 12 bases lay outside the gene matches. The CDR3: CASSPRTGTDSGYTF. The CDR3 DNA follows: TGTGCCAGTAGTCCACGGACAGGGACGGATTCTGGCTACACCTTC.

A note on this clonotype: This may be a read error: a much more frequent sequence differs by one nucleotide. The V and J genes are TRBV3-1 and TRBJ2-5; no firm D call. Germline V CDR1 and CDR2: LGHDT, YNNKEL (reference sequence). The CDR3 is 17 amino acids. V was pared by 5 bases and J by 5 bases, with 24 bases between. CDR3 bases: TGTGCCAGCAGCTCATCGGATCCCATTTCTATCTCTGAGACCCAGTACTTC. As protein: CASSSSDPISISETQYF.